Detailed here is one T cell receptor beta chain. The entry originates in a study of blood T cell repertoires in COVID-19. Study summary: Sites across the United States, Italy and Spain contributed samples from acute and convalescent COVID-19. From T cells, B-cell-depleted T cells, or PBMCs came the material, which was cDNA or gDNA.

Germline CDR1 and CDR2: ENHRY and SYGVKD. J lost 1 base, V lost 4 bases, and 0 bases had no gene match. This CDR3 region has 14 residues. As originally analysed: Reference gene primer amplification gave estimated nucleated cell counts. Only in-frame clones appear in the TCRdb table, and some are missing; sequencing was by immunoSEQ multiplex PCR. V and J calls and clone size are those listed in that table; D and trimming were worked out from the DNA. This table holds 200,000 to 300,000 clones, 86% found once. The sequence came from a man aged 40-49 years who had recovered from COVID-19. The chain is built from TRBV10-3 and TRBJ2-3, with 9 bases matching TRBD2. Sequencing was carried out using peripheral blood. The CDR3 sequence is CAISASGGTDTQYF. CDR3 nucleotides: TGTGCCATCAGTGCTAGCGGGGGCACAGATACGCAGTATTTT.